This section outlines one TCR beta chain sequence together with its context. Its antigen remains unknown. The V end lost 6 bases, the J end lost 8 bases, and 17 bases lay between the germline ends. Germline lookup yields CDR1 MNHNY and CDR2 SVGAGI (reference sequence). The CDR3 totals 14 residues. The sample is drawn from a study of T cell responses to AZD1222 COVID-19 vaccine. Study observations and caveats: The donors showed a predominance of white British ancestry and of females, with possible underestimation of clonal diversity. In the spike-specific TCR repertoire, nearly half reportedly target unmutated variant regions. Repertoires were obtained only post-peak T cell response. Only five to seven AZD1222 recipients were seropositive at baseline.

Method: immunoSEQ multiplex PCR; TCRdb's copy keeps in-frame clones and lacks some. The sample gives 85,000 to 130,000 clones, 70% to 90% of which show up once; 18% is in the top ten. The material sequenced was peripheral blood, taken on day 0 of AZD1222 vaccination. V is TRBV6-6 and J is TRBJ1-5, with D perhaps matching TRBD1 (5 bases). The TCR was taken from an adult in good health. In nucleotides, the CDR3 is TGTGCCAGCAGCCGACCCGGGGGGGAGGAGCCCCAGCATTTT. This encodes CASSRPGGEEPQHF.